The 28 T cell receptor beta chains listed next were all sequenced from one sample in a study of identical twins. MiXCR, applied by TCRdb to the 5' RACE reads, yields one record per CDR3 protein. This sample has approximately 630,000 distinct CDR3 sequences, with about 7.1% found just once. These data also featured in a second study, about yellow fever vaccine responses in identical twins.

The sample comprised PBMCs. These receptors were taken from a woman aged 18-29 years in good health.

This clonotype was observed a few times. The chain recombines TRBV5-1 with TRBJ2-7; 7 bases line up with TRBD2. Looked up from germline, CDR1 is SGHRS and CDR2 is YFSETQ. J lost 6 bases, V lost 0 bases, and 9 bases had no gene match. This CDR3 has 15 amino acids. CDR3 in DNA: TGCGCCAGCAGCTTGGCCACGGGAGGAGTTTCCGAGCAGTACTTC. Amino acids: CASSLATGGVSEQYF. The full variable domain, rest sourced from reference TRBV5-1 and TRBJ2-7, is KAGVTQTPRYLIKTRGQQVTLSCSPISGHRSVSWYQQTPGQGLQFLFEYFSETQRNKGNFPGRFSGRQFSNSRSEMNVSTLELGDSALYLCASSLATGGVSEQYFGPGTRLTVT.

The gene calls are TRBV28 and TRBJ2-5, with D unclear. The CDR3 contains 15 residues. Germline V gene lookup returns CDR1 MDHEN and CDR2 SYDVKM. V lost 3 bases and J lost 1, with 12 bases in between. The CDR3 DNA is TGTGCCAGCAGTTTGGGCAGCTTACCCCAAGAGACCCAGTACTTC. Its translation is CASSLGSLPQETQYF.

The chain couples TRBV20-1 to TRBJ2-1; 8 bases fit TRBD1. Germline CDR1 reads DFQATT; CDR2 reads SNEGSKA (reference sequence). This CDR3 spans 15 amino acids. V shed 4 bases, J shed 3 bases, and the junction held 8 bases outside the gene matches. CDR3 sequence reads: CSAKNWTGNYNEQFF. The CDR3, as DNA: TGCAGTGCTAAAAACTGGACAGGGAACTACAATGAGCAGTTCTTC.

The chain links TRBV27 to TRBJ2-2; maybe TRBD1 (6 bases). Germline V CDR1 and CDR2: MNHEY, SMNVEV (reference sequence). V lost 1 base, J lost 7 bases, and 13 bases lay in between. The CDR3 loop spans 15 amino acids. The CDR3 DNA reads TGTGCCAGCAGTTTATTGGGGGCCCGCGACGGGGAGCTGTTTTTT. The encoded protein is CASSLLGARDGELFF.

This clonotype turned up a few times. The chain recombines TRBV2 with TRBJ1-6; 7 bases align to TRBD1. The CDR3 extends over 14 amino acids. Germline V gene sequence: CDR1 SNHLY, CDR2 FYNNEI. V lost 5 bases to trimming and J lost 9 bases; unmatched junction nucleotides: 7. CDR3 in DNA: TGTGCCAGCAGTTTAGGGGGCCTACCTTCACCCCTCCACTTT. This encodes CASSLGGLPSPLHF.

V and J are TRBV7-8 and TRBJ2-7, with D possibly matching TRBD1 (6 bases). The CDR3 is 15 amino acids. Germline V CDR1 and CDR2: SGHVS, FQNEAQ. The V end lost 5 bases, the J end lost 0 bases, and 14 bases lay between the germline ends. CDR3 region: CASSLGEDSSYEQYF. DNA for the CDR3: TGTGCCAGCAGCCTCGGTGAGGACAGCTCCTACGAGCAGTACTTC.

Ten or more counts support this clonotype. This rearrangement joins TRBV12-3 or TRBV12-4 to TRBJ1-2; D perhaps matches TRBD1 (5 bases). This CDR3 is 15 amino acids long. Between the trimmed V and J ends, which lost 4 bases and 0 bases, there was a span of 12 bases. DNA of the CDR3: TGTGCCAGCAGTTATGACAGCGCCGCTAACTATGGCTACACCTTC. As protein: CASSYDSAANYGYTF.

This clonotype came up a few times. The chain couples TRBV10-3 to TRBJ2-7, with a possible D match to TRBD2 (6 bases). This CDR3 spans 14 amino acids. Trimming shortened V by 3 bases and J by 5 bases, and 14 bases separated the two germline ends. Germline assignment: CDR1 ENHRY and CDR2 SYGVKD. CDR3 sequence reads: CAISDGREVNEQYF. CDR3 nucleotide sequence: TGTGCCATCAGTGACGGCAGGGAGGTCAACGAGCAGTACTTC.

This clonotype was seen many times. This sequence joins TRBV20-1 and TRBJ2-7; 8 bases line up with TRBD2. The ends lost 2 bases at V and 7 bases at J; junction bases unmatched: 7. Per germline, CDR1 DFQATT and CDR2 SNEGSKA (reference sequence). The length of the CDR3 is 13 residues. CDR3 nucleotides: TGCAGTGCTAGACTAGCGGGTCTGTCGGAGCAGTACTTC. It encodes CSARLAGLSEQYF.

The chain uses TRBV5-1 and TRBJ2-5; a weak D match, TRBD1 (6 bases). Germline loops: CDR1 SGHRS, CDR2 YFSETQ. This CDR3 has 16 amino acids. V was shortened by 6 bases and J by 4 bases, with 22 bases between the two germline ends. The CDR3 here is CASTPLGAGALETQYF. In DNA, the CDR3 is TGCGCCAGCACCCCGCTGGGGGCAGGGGCCCTAGAGACCCAGTACTTC.

Comments on this clonotype: Given a far larger clone just one base away, this is likely a sequencing read error. The rearrangement links TRBV12-3 or TRBV12-4 to TRBJ2-3; possibly TRBD1 for D (5 bases). The CDR3 is 11 amino acids. This CDR3 is CGSRVTDTQYF. In nucleotides, the CDR3 is TGTGGCAGCAGGGTCACAGATACGCAGTATTTT.

This clonotype was found many times. CDR3 DNA: TGTGCCAGCAGTTTATATCCCGGGGAGCTGTTTTTT. Amino acid sequence: CASSLYPGELFF. The chain links TRBV12-3 or TRBV12-4 to TRBJ2-2; D gene ambiguous. This CDR3 has 12 amino acids. V lost 2 bases to trimming and J lost 6 bases, with 4 bases between them.

In its sample, this clonotype was seen many times. The chain recombines TRBV24-1 with TRBJ2-2; the match to TRBD1 covers 7 bases. V lost 2 bases to trimming and J lost 8 bases; unmatched junction nucleotides: 4. Germline V lookup: CDR1 KGHDR, CDR2 SFDVKD. This CDR3 is built from 14 residues. As DNA, the CDR3 is TGTGCCACCAGTGATTGGAAGGGGGCAGGGGAGCTGTTTTTT. It yields the protein CATSDWKGAGELFF.

This clonotype was seen more than once but under ten times. This chain uses TRBV3-1 with TRBJ2-7; possibly TRBD2 for D (6 bases). The germline V gene encodes CDR1 LGHDT and CDR2 YNNKEL (reference sequence). Deletions cut 6 bases from V and 1 base from J, with 7 bases between. CDR3 length: 12 amino acids. The CDR3 spells CASRGLSYEQYF. CDR3 nucleotides: TGTGCCAGCAGGGGACTTTCCTACGAGCAGTACTTC.

This clonotype was seen repeatedly, ten times or more. V and J are TRBV5-1 and TRBJ2-2; the match to TRBD2 covers 11 bases. With 4 bases clipped from V and 4 bases from J, the junction kept 9 bases outside the gene matches. The germline gives CDR1 SGHRS, CDR2 YFSETQ. This CDR3 spans 17 amino acids. The CDR3 sequence is CASSATGLAGVTGELFF. DNA of the CDR3: TGCGCCAGCAGCGCCACAGGACTAGCGGGCGTCACCGGGGAGCTGTTTTTT.

This clonotype occurred many times. The chain has TRBV6-5 and TRBJ2-1; 15 bases are shared with TRBD2. Looked up from germline, CDR1 is MNHEY and CDR2 is SVGAGI. With 5 bases clipped from V and 9 bases from J, the junction kept 8 bases outside the gene matches. The CDR3 spans 16 residues. CDR3 in amino acids: CASSNGLAGGPGEQFF. In DNA, the CDR3 is TGTGCCAGCAGTAACGGACTAGCGGGGGGGCCCGGTGAGCAGTTCTTC.

The chain links TRBV7-3 to TRBJ2-1, with D possibly matching TRBD2 (6 bases). The CDR3 has 16 residues. Trimming shortened V by 1 base and J by 6 bases, and 16 bases separated the two germline ends. Germline CDR1 and CDR2: SGHTA and FQGTGA. CDR3 amino acids: CASSLIPGGVSNEQFF. CDR3 nucleotides: TGTGCCAGCAGCTTAATCCCCGGGGGAGTGAGCAATGAGCAGTTCTTC.

This clonotype has a count of ten or more. J is TRBJ1-5 and V is TRBV12-3 or TRBV12-4, with 10 bases identical to TRBD1. CDR3 length: 17 residues. J gave up 2 bases and V 3 bases, and 7 bases lay outside the gene matches. This CDR3 reads CASSLGGDRGGNQPQHF. The CDR3 region has the DNA TGTGCCAGCAGTTTGGGTGGGGACAGGGGTGGCAATCAGCCCCAGCATTTT.

This clonotype was detected many times. The chain recombines TRBV29-1 with TRBJ2-3, with TRBD2 matching 8 bases. Germline assignment: CDR1 SQVTM and CDR2 ANQGSEA. The CDR3 length is 14 residues. The V gene end was trimmed by 6 bases and the J gene end by 0 bases; junction bases not matched to a gene: 5. This chain's CDR3 is CSVPAGVSTDTQYF. CDR3 DNA sequence: TGCAGCGTCCCAGCGGGGGTTAGCACAGATACGCAGTATTTT.

This clonotype has at least ten counts. This chain links TRBV25-1 with TRBJ2-4, with D possibly TRBD2 on 6 matching bases. This CDR3 has 14 amino acids. Germline-derived CDR1 and CDR2 are MGHDK and SYGVNS. Between the trimmed V and J ends, which lost 6 bases and 6 bases, there was a span of 15 bases. CDR3 DNA: TGTGCCAGCAGCAAGGAGGGATCTGGAAACATTCAGTACTTC. Amino acids: CASSKEGSGNIQYF.

The CDR3 nucleotides are TGTGCCAGCAGCCAGTTGGGAGAGTCCTACAATGAGCAGTTCTTC. Amino acid sequence: CASSQLGESYNEQFF. This chain uses TRBV16 with TRBJ2-1; maybe TRBD2 (5 bases). There are 15 residues in the CDR3. Per the germline V gene, CDR1 is KGHSY and CDR2 is FQNENV. V shed 3 bases and J shed 1 base, with 10 bases lying between them.

This clonotype has a handful of counts. The chain joins TRBV12-3 or TRBV12-4 to TRBJ2-2, with 7 bases identical to TRBD1. Trimming removed 10 bases from V and 4 bases from J; junction bases left unmatched: 9. The CDR3 is 14 residues long. CDR3 nucleotides: TGTGCCACCCGACAGGGTCAGGTCACCGGGGAGCTGTTTTTT. As protein: CATRQGQVTGELFF.

This clonotype was observed a handful of times. The chain recombines TRBV20-1 with TRBJ2-1; TRBD1 agrees at 7 bases. Unmatched junction bases numbered 10, after V lost 4 bases and J lost 7 bases. Per germline, CDR1 DFQATT and CDR2 SNEGSKA (reference sequence). The CDR3 runs 14 residues. The CDR3 is CSAKDRIPQNEQFF. CDR3 nucleotides: TGCAGTGCTAAGGACAGGATACCACAGAATGAGCAGTTCTTC.

This clonotype was counted a few times. The chain carries TRBV2 and TRBJ1-5; the D gene is possibly TRBD1 (5 bases). The CDR3 is 16 amino acids. Trimming took off 4 bases at V and 1 base at J, with 14 bases between the two ends. Germline values: CDR1 SNHLY, CDR2 FYNNEI. The CDR3 here is CASSGQGTPSNQPQHF. The CDR3 nucleotides read TGTGCCAGCAGTGGGCAGGGCACTCCGAGCAATCAGCCCCAGCATTTT.

This clonotype has more than one count but fewer than ten. V gene TRBV12-5 combines with J gene TRBJ2-7; 10 positions agree with TRBD2. Germline V gene data show CDR1 as LGHNT and CDR2 as FRNRAP. J lost 3 bases, V lost 1 base, and 9 bases had no gene match. CDR3 length: 17 residues. The CDR3 region is CASGLDPGSSGSYEQYF. The CDR3 bases are TGTGCTAGTGGTTTGGACCCCGGGTCTAGCGGGAGCTACGAGCAGTACTTC.

This clonotype was counted many times. In DNA, the CDR3 is TGTGCCAGCAGCCAAGGGGGACAGGGGGCTAGTCAGCCCCAGCATTTT. This translates into CASSQGGQGASQPQHF. V and J are TRBV3-1 and TRBJ1-5; the match to TRBD1 covers 12 bases. The CDR3 runs to 16 residues. J lost 6 bases, V lost 1 base, and 4 bases had no gene match. Germline CDR1 is LGHDT and CDR2 is YNNKEL (reference sequence).

This clonotype was seen only a few times. The V and J genes are TRBV5-1 and TRBJ1-2; 9 positions match TRBD1. The CDR3 spans 13 residues. The V segment lost 4 bases and the J segment 6 bases; nucleotides outside the gene matches: 4. Germline V lookup: CDR1 SGHRS, CDR2 YFSETQ. CDR3 bases: TGCGCCAGCAGCCAGGGACAGGGAGATGGCTACACCTTC. The encoded protein is CASSQGQGDGYTF.

This clonotype was counted between two and nine times. The V and J genes are TRBV27 and TRBJ1-2, with 11 bases matching TRBD1. CDR1 is MNHEY and CDR2 is SMNVEV in the germline V gene (reference sequence). The CDR3 loop spans 16 amino acids. J was trimmed by 6 bases and V by 1 base; bases with no gene match: 7. The CDR3 nucleotides are TGTGCCAGCAGTTTATATTTCCGGGACAGGGGGAATGGCTACACCTTC. This codes for CASSLYFRDRGNGYTF.